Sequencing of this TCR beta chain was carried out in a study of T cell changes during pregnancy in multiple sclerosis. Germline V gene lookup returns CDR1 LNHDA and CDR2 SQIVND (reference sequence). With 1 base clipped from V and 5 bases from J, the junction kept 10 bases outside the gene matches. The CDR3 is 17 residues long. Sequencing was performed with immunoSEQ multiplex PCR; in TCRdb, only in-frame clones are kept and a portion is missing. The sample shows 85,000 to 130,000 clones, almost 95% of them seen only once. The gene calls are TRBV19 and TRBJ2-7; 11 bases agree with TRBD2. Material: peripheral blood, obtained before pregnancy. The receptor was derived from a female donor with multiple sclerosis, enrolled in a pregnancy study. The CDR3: CASSIGTSGRGYHEQYF. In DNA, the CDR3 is TGTGCCAGTAGTATAGGAACTAGCGGGAGAGGGTACCACGAGCAGTACTTC.